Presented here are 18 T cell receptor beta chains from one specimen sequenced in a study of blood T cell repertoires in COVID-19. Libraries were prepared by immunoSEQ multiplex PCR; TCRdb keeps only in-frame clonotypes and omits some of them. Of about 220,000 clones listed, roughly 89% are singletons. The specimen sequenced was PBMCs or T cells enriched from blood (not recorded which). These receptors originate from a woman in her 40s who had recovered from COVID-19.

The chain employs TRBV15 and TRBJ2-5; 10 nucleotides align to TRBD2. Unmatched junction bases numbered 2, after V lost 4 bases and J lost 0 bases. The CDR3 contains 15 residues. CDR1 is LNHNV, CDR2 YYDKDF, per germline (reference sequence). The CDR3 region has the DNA TGTGCCACCAGCAAGAGCGGGAGGGACCAAGAGACCCAGTACTTC. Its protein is CATSKSGRDQETQYF.

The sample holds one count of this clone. CDR3 region: CASSSGGNNYGYTF. CDR3 coding DNA: TGCGCCAGCAGCTCAGGAGGGAATAACTATGGCTACACCTTC. The genes are TRBV5-1 and TRBJ1-2; no clear D. From germline, CDR1 is SGHRS and CDR2 YFSETQ. The V and J ends lost 3 bases and 1 base respectively, with 10 bases between them. CDR3 length equals 14 residues.

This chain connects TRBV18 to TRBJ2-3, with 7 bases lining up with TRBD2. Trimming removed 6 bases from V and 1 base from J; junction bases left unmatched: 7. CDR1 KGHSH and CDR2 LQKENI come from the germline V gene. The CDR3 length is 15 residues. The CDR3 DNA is TGTGCCAGCTCGCCTGGGGAGGGTCGCACAGATACGCAGTATTTT. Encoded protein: CASSPGEGRTDTQYF.

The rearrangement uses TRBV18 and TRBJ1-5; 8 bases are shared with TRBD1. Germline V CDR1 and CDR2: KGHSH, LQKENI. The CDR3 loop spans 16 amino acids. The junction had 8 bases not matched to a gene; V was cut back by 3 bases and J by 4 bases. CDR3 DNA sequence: TGTGCCAGCTCACCTATTGGGACAGGTTTAAATCAGCCCCAGCATTTT. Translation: CASSPIGTGLNQPQHF. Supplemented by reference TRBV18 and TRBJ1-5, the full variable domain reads NAGVMQNPRHLVRRRGQEARLRCSPMKGHSHVYWYRQLPEEGLKFMVYLQKENIIDESGMPKERFSAEFPKEGPSILRIQQVVRGDSAAYFCASSPIGTGLNQPQHFGDGTRLSIL.

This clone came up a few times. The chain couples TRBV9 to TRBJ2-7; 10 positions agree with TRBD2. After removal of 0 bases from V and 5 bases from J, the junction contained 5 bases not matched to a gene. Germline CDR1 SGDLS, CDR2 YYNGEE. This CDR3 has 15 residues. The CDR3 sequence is CASSVEASGSNEQYF. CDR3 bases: TGTGCCAGCAGCGTAGAGGCTAGCGGGAGCAACGAGCAGTACTTC.

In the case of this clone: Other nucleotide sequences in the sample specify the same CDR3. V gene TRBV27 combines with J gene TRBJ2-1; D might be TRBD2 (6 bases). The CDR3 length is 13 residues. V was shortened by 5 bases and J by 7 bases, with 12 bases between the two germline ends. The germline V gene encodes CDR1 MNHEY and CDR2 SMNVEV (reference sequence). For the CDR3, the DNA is TGTGCCAGCAGTCCCTCCGGGGGAAATGAGCAGTTCTTC. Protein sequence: CASSPSGGNEQFF.

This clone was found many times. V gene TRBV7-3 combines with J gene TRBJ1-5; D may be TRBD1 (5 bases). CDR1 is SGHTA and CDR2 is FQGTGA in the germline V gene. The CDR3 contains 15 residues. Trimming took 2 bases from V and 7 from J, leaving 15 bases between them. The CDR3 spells CASSLEPGFGQPQHF. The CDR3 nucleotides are TGTGCCAGCAGCTTAGAGCCAGGGTTTGGACAGCCCCAGCATTTT. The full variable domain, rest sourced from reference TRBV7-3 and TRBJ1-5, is GAGVSQTPSNKVTEKGKYVELRCDPISGHTALYWYRQSLGQGPEFLIYFQGTGAADDSGLPNDRFFAVRPEGSVSTLKIQRTERGDSAVYLCASSLEPGFGQPQHFGDGTRLSIL.

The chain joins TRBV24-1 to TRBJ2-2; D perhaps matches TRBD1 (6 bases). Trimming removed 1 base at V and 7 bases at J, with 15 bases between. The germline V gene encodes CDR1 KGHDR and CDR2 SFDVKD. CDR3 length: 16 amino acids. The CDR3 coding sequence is TGTGCCACCAGTGATTTCAGGGGTCGACTCGGCGGGGAGCTGTTTTTT. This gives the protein CATSDFRGRLGGELFF.

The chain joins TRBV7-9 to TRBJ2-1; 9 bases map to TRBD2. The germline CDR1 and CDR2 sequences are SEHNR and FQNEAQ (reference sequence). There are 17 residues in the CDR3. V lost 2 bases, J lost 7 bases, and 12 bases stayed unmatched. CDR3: CASSLSRREGSSNEQFF. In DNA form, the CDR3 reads TGTGCCAGCAGCTTATCTCGGCGGGAGGGCTCTTCGAATGAGCAGTTCTTC.

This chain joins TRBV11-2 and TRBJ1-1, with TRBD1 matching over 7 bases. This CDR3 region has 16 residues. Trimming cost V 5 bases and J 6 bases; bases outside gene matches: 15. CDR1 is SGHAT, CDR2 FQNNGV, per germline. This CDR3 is CASSKTGIPKTPEAFF. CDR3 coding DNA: TGTGCCAGCAGCAAGACAGGGATCCCCAAGACTCCTGAAGCTTTCTTT.

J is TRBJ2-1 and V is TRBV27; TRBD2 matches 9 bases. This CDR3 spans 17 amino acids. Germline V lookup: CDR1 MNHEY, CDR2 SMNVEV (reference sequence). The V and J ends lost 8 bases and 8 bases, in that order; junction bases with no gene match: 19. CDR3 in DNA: TGTGCCAGCCTCCCGCTAGCGGGACCCGGAGGGATCCATGAGCAGTTCTTC. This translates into CASLPLAGPGGIHEQFF.

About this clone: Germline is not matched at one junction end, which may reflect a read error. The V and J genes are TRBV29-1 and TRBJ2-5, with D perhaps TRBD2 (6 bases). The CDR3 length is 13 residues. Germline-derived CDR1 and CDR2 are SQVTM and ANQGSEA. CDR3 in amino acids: CSVEVGGGETQYF. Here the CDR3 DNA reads TGCAGCGTCGAAGTCGGGGGAGGAGAGACCCAGTACTTC.

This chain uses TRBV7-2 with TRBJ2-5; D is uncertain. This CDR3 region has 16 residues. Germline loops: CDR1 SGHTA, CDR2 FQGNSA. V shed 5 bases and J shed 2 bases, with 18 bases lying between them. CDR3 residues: CASSLHAREIQETQYF. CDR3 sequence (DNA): TGTGCCAGCAGCCTTCATGCCCGCGAGATTCAAGAGACCCAGTACTTC.

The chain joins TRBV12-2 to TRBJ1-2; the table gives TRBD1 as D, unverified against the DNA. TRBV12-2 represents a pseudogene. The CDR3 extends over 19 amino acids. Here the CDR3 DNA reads TGTGCAAGTCGCTTAGTAAACCGGGACAGGGGGCAAAGAGGCTATGGCTACACCTTC. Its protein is CASRLVNRDRGQRGYGYTF.

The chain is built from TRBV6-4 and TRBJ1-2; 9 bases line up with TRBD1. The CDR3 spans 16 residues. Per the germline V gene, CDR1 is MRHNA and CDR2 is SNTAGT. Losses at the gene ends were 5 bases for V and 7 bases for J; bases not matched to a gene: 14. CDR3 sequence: CASSLHTGGFGSGYTF. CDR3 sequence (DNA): TGTGCCAGCAGTCTTCATACAGGGGGCTTCGGTAGTGGCTACACCTTC.

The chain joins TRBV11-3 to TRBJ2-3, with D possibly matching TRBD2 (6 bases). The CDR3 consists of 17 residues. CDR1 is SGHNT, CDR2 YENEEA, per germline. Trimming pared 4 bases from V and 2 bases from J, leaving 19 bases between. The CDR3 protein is CASSSPPTGAPTDTQYF. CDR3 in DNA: TGTGCCAGCAGCTCCCCCCCAACGGGAGCCCCCACAGATACGCAGTATTTT.

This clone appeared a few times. The chain's CDR3 is CASSLTASVDTQYF. CDR3 coding DNA: TGTGCCAGCAGCTTGACGGCTAGTGTAGATACGCAGTATTTT. V usage is TRBV5-4 and J usage is TRBJ2-3; D ambiguous. V was pared by 1 base and J by 5 bases, with 11 bases between. The CDR3 length is 14 residues. Germline V gene lookup returns CDR1 SGHNT and CDR2 YYREEE (reference sequence).

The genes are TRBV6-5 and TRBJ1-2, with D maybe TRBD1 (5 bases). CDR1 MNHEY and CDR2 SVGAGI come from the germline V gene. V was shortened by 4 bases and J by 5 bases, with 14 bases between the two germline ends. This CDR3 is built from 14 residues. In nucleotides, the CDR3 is TGTGCCAGCAGTTCAAGACGGACACCTTATGGCTACACCTTC. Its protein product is CASSSRRTPYGYTF.